This TCR beta chain stems from a study of blood T cell repertoires in COVID-19. Across the whole study: COVID-19 samples, acute and convalescent, were from the United States, Italy and Spain. T cells, B-cell-depleted T cells, or PBMCs provided the cDNA or gDNA that served as material.

The CDR3 spans 16 residues. Germline V gives CDR1 MNHNS, CDR2 SASEGT. The J segment lost 3 bases and the V segment lost 3 bases, leaving 5 bases of the junction unmatched. Original methodology: Estimation of nucleated cell counts relied on the amplification of reference gene primers. Produced via immunoSEQ multiplex PCR; TCRdb's table is partial and in-frame only. The V and J calls and clone size come from that table; D and trimming were worked out from the DNA. Counted here are approximately 230,000 clones, around 88% occurring once; the ten biggest clones make up 4.5% to 6.5%. This TCR derives from a man older than 75 with acute or convalescent COVID-19. The sample taken for sequencing was peripheral blood. The V call is TRBV6-1, the J call TRBJ2-1, with 10 bases aligning to TRBD2. CDR3 nucleotides: TGTGCCAGCAGTGATCGGCTAGCGGGGGTCTACAATGAGCAGTTCTTC. Its translation is CASSDRLAGVYNEQFF.